This T cell receptor (beta chain) was recovered during a study of preoperative IRX-2 immunotherapy in early breast cancer. Using immunoSEQ multiplex PCR, the repertoire was profiled, and TCRdb retains in-frame clones only, with some absent. The profile shows approximately 24,000 clones, approximately 78% of them singletons. Treatment denoted: preoperative locoregional IRX-2 cytokine immunotherapy. Preoperative locoregional IRX-2 cytokine immunotherapy was tested in the phase Ib source study. CDR3 size: 15 residues. V lost 3 bases and J lost 0, with 10 bases in between. The germline gives CDR1 SGHRS, CDR2 YFSETQ.

The chain is built from TRBV5-1 and TRBJ1-3; D is unresolved. The sample consisted of lymph node tissue, taken after IRX-2 immunotherapy. The sequence was collected from a human donor with breast cancer. CDR3: CASSSDGYSGNTIYF. The CDR3 DNA follows: TGCGCCAGCAGCTCTGACGGCTACTCTGGAAACACCATATATTTT.